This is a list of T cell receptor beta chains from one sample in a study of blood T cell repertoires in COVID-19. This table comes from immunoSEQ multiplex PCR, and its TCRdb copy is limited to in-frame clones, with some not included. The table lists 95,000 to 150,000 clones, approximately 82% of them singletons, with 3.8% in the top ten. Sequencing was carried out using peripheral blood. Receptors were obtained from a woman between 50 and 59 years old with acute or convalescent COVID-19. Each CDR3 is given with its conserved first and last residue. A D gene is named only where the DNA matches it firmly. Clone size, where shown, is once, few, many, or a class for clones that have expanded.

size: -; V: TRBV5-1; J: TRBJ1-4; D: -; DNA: TGCGCCAGCAGCTCCACAGGCGTAGCTAATGAAAAACTGTTTTTT; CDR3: CASSSTGVANEKLFF
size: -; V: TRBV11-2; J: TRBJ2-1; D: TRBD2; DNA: TGTGCCAGCAGCTATCCGGGACTAGCGGGAAATGAGCAGTTCTTC; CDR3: CASSYPGLAGNEQFF
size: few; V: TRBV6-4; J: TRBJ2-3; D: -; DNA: TGTGCCAGCAGTGTTTATAGCACAGATACGCAGTATTTT; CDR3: CASSVYSTDTQYF
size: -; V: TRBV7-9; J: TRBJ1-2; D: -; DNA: TGTGCCAGCAGCCCGATGGGGCTAGCTAACTATGGCTACACCTTC; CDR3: CASSPMGLANYGYTF
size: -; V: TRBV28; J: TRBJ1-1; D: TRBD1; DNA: TGTGCCAGCAGGCGCGACAGGGGGCGGTTAACTGAAGCTTTCTTT; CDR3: CASRRDRGRLTEAFF
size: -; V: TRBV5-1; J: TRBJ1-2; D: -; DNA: TGCGCCAGCAGCCCATCTTCCGGGTTCCTCTATGGCTACACCTTC; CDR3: CASSPSSGFLYGYTF
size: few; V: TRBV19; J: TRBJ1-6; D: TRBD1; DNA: TGTGCCAGCAGGACAGGGGGCGATTCACCCCTCCACTTT; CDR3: CASRTGGDSPLHF
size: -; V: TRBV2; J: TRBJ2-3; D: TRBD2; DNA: TGTGCCAGCAGTGGGATAGCGGGAGTTTCTCGCACAGATACGCAGTATTTT; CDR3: CASSGIAGVSRTDTQYF
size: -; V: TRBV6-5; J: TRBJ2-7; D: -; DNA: TGTGCCAGCAGTCCTATCGACAAACTCTACGAGCAGTACTTC; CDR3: CASSPIDKLYEQYF
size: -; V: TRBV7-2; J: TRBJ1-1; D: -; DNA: TGTGCCAGCAGCTTCCAGACAGGTTCCACTGAAGCTTTCTTT; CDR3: CASSFQTGSTEAFF
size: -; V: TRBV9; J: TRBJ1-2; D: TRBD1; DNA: TGTGCCAGCAGCGCGGGACAGCTCTATGGCTACACCTTC; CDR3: CASSAGQLYGYTF
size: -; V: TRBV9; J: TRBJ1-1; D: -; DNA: TGTGCCAGCAGCGCGCAGGGGAACACTGAAGCTTTCTTT; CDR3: CASSAQGNTEAFF
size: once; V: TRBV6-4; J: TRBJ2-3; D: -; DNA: TGTGCCAGCAGCCCCGAGCGGACAGATACGCAGTATTTT; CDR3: CASSPERTDTQYF
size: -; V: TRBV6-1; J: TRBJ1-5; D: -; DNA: TGTGCCAGCAGTGAAAAGGTCGTGGAGTGGGATCAGCCCCAGCATTTT; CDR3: CASSEKVVEWDQPQHF
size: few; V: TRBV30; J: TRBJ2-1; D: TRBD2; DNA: TGTGCCTGGAGCGAACTAGCGGGGGGTTTGTACAATGAGCAGTTCTTC; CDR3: CAWSELAGGLYNEQFF
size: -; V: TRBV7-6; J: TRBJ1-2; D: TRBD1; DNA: TGTGCCAGCAGCTTGGGCCCGACAGGGAATGGCTACACCTTC; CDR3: CASSLGPTGNGYTF
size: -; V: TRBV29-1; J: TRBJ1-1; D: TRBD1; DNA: TGCAGCGGTCGGGACAGGTGGGGGGACACTGAAGCTTTCTTT; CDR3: CSGRDRWGDTEAFF
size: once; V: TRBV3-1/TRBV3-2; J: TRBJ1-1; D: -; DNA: TGTGCCAGCAGCCACAGCACTGAAGCTTTCTTT; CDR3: CASSHSTEAFF
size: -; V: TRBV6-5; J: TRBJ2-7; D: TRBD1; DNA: TGTGCCAGCAGAGCCGGGACAGGCTACGAGCAGTACTTC; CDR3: CASRAGTGYEQYF
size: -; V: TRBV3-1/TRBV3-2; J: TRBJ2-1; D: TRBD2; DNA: TGTGCCAGCAGCCAGGGCGGGGGGGCCCTCTCCTACAATGAGCAGTTCTTC; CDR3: CASSQGGGALSYNEQFF
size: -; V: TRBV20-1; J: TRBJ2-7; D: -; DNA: TGCAGTGCTGACGAAGGGGGCGAGCAGTACTTC; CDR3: CSADEGGEQYF
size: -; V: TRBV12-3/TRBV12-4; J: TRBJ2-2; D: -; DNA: TGTGCCAGCAGCGAACTCGGGTCCGGGGAGCTGTTTTTT; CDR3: CASSELGSGELFF
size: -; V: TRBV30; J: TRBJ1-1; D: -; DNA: TGTGCCTGGGCCGCGGGGATGAACACTGAAGCTTTCTTT; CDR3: CAWAAGMNTEAFF
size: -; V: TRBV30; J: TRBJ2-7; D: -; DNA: TGTGCCTGCGACGACAGCTACGAGCAGTACTTC; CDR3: CACDDSYEQYF
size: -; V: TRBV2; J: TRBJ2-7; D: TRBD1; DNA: TGTGCCAGCAGTCAGGGGGCCTACGAGCAGTACTTC; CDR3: CASSQGAYEQYF
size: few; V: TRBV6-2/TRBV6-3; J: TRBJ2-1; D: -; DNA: TGTGCCAGCAGTGATAAAGGGGAAATTGTTGGAAATGAGCAGTTCTTC; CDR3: CASSDKGEIVGNEQFF
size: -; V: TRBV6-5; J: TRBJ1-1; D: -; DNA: TGTGCCAGCAGTAAACAGAACACTGAAGCTTTCTTT; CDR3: CASSKQNTEAFF
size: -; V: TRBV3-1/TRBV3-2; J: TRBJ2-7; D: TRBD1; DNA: TGTGCCAGCAGCTCAACAGGGGCCCTCCGCCCCTACGAGCAGTACTTC; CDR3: CASSSTGALRPYEQYF
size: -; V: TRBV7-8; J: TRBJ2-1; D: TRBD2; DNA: TGTGCCAGCAGCGATGCGGGAGGGCCGAAGGATGAGCAGTTCTTC; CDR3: CASSDAGGPKDEQFF
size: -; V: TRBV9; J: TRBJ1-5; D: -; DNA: TGTGCCAGCAGCGTAGAAGGCAGCGATCAGCCCCAGCATTTT; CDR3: CASSVEGSDQPQHF
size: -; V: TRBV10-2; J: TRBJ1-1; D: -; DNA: TGCGCCAGCAGTGACAGGGAAAGGTACACTGAAGCTTTCTTT; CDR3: CASSDRERYTEAFF
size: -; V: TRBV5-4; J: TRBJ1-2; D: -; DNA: TGTGCCAGCAGCTTCGACACCCATGGCTACACCTTC; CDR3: CASSFDTHGYTF
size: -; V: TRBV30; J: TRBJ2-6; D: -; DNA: TGTGCCTGGAGCGGGAGTAGGGGCTCTGGGGCCAACGTCCTGACTTTC; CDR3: CAWSGSRGSGANVLTF
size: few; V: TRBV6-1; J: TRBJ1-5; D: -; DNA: TGTGCCAGCAGTGAACGACACCACAATCAGCCCCAGCATTTT; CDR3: CASSERHHNQPQHF
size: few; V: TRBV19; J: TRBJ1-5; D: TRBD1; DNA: TGTGCCAGTAGTAGGGGACAGTCAAGCAATCAGCCCCAGCATTTT; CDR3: CASSRGQSSNQPQHF
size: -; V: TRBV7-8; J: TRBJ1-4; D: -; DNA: TGTGCCAGCAGCTCTCGACGGGTTGCAACTAATGAAAAACTGTTTTTT; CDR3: CASSSRRVATNEKLFF
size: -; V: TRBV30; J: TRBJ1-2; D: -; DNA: TGTGCCTGGAGTTTGCTGGGGAGGTATGGCTACACCTTC; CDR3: CAWSLLGRYGYTF
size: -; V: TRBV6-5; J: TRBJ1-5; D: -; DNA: TGTGCCAGCAGTCACACAGGGAATCAGCCCCAGCATTTT; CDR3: CASSHTGNQPQHF
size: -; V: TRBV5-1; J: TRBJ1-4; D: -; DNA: TGCGCCAGCAGCGGAGGAGGTAATGAAAAACTGTTTTTT; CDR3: CASSGGGNEKLFF
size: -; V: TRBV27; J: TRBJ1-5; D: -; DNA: TGTGCCAGCAGTTTATTTCAGAGCAATCAGCCCCAGCATTTT; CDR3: CASSLFQSNQPQHF
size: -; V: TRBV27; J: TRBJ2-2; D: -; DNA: TGTGCCAGCAGTCTACCCAAAGGGGAGCTGTTTTTT; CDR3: CASSLPKGELFF
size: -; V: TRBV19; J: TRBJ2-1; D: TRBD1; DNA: TGTGCCAGTAGTAAGGACAGGGGCGCCGAAATTTACAATGAGCAGTTCTTC; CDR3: CASSKDRGAEIYNEQFF
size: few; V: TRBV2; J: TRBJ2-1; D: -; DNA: TGTGCCAGCAGCCTTGGCCCGTACAATGAGCAGTTCTTC; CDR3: CASSLGPYNEQFF
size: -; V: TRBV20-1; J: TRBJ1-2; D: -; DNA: TGCAGTGCTAGTGAAGGGGTGGATGGCTACACCTTC; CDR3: CSASEGVDGYTF
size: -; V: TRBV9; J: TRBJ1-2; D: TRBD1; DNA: TGTGCCAGCAGCGCTACGGGACAGACCTATGGCTACACCTTC; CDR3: CASSATGQTYGYTF
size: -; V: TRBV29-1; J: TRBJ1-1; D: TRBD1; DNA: TGCAGCGTAGTAGGGGCCGGACAGGGGGCCACTGAAGCTTTCTTT; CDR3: CSVVGAGQGATEAFF
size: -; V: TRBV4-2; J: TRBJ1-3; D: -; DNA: TGTGCCAGCAGCCAAGAGGCTGTGTCTGGAAACACCATATATTTT; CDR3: CASSQEAVSGNTIYF
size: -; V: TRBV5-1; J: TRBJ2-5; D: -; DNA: TGCGCCAGCAGCCGATCTAGCGAAGAGACCCAGTACTTC; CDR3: CASSRSSEETQYF
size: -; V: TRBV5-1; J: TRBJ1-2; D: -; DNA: TGCGCCAGCAGCTCCGGATCCGAGGGCTATGGCTACACCTTC; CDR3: CASSSGSEGYGYTF
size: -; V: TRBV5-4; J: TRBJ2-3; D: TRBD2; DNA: TGTGCCAGCAGCTTCTTAGCGGGGGAGGGAGATACGCAGTATTTT; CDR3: CASSFLAGEGDTQYF
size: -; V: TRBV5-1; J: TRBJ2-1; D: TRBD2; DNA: TGCGCCAGCAGCTTGACGTTAGCGGGAGGGCCCAATGAGCAGTTCTTC; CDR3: CASSLTLAGGPNEQFF
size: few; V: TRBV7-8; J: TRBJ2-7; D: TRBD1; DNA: TGTGCCAGCAGCTTAGCCAGGGGGAACGAGCAGTACTTC; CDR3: CASSLARGNEQYF
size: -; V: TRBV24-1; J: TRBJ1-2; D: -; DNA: TGTGCCACCAGTGACCCCGGCGGCACGGGCTACACCTTC; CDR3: CATSDPGGTGYTF
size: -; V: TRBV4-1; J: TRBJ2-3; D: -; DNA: TGCGCCAGCAGCCAGGCTAGCGGCACAGATACGCAGTATTTT; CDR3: CASSQASGTDTQYF